This passage covers 8 T cell receptor beta chains from one sample sequenced in a study of T cells in Graves' hyperthyroidism and ophthalmopathy. The investigators amplified TCR beta CDR3 regions from RNA transcripts. HTBI primers were used for first-round RT-PCR of the TCR CDR3. TCRdb re-called the multiplex PCR reads through MiXCR, storing one row per CDR3 protein. Of about 500,000 distinct CDR3 sequences listed, around 17% are singletons. Sequencing used blood. Receptor source: a woman aged 18-29 years with Graves' hyperthyroidism.

This clonotype has only a few counts. V and J are TRBV20-1 and TRBJ2-7, with D perhaps TRBD1 (5 bases). The CDR3 length is 14 residues. Germline CDR1 DFQATT, CDR2 SNEGSKA (reference sequence). V was shortened by 1 base and J by 5 bases, with 15 bases between the two germline ends. The CDR3 sequence: CSARVRAGIDEQYF. CDR3 nucleotides: TGCAGTGCTAGAGTTCGGGCAGGGATCGACGAGCAGTACTTC.

The chain combines TRBV11-3 with TRBJ1-5, with D unresolved. Germline V lookup: CDR1 SGHNT, CDR2 YENEEA. CDR3 length: 15 amino acids. V lost 11 bases, J lost 0 bases, and 17 bases lay in between. The CDR3 loop is CADTPTGPSNQPQHF. CDR3 coding DNA: TGTGCCGATACACCGACCGGCCCTAGCAATCAGCCCCAGCATTTT.

This clonotype was seen many times. The CDR3 here is CASSLARQSYEQYF. CDR3 coding DNA: TGTGCCAGCAGCTTAGCGAGACAGTCCTACGAGCAGTACTTC. V and J are TRBV7-8 and TRBJ2-7; TRBD1 is a possible D gene (5 bases). The CDR3 is 14 residues long. Germline CDR1 reads SGHVS; CDR2 reads FQNEAQ. The V end was cut by 0 bases, the J end by 1 base, with 7 bases between.

This clonotype was detected ten times or more. V gene TRBV28 combines with J gene TRBJ2-3, with no clear D. V lost 5 bases to trimming and J lost 6 bases, with 12 bases between them. This CDR3 has 13 residues. The germline V gene has CDR1 MDHEN and CDR2 SYDVKM. CDR3 sequence (DNA): TGTGCCAGCAGTCTCGGCCCTTTTGATACGCAGTATTTT. This translates into CASSLGPFDTQYF.

This chain joins TRBV9 and TRBJ2-1; no reliable D call. Deletions cut 3 bases from V and 2 bases from J, with 9 bases between. Germline CDR1 is SGDLS and CDR2 is YYNGEE. The CDR3 covers 14 residues. As DNA, the CDR3 is TGTGCCAGCAGCGCCCTTATTCCCTACAATGAGCAGTTCTTC. As protein: CASSALIPYNEQFF.

This clonotype was counted only a few times. CDR3 in DNA: TGTGCCAGCAGCCCTACGGGACAAGGGCCCCCCGCCGGGGAGCTGTTTTTT. Amino acids: CASSPTGQGPPAGELFF. The V and J genes are TRBV5-6 and TRBJ2-2, with TRBD1 as a possible D gene (6 bases). This CDR3 has 17 amino acids. The ends were cut back, 4 bases at V and 6 bases at J, with 22 bases in the middle. Germline V lookup: CDR1 SGHDT, CDR2 YYEEEE.

This clonotype occurred many times. The chain employs TRBV10-2 and TRBJ1-5, with 8 bases matching TRBD1. The germline gives CDR1 WSHSY, CDR2 SAAADI. Trimming at V came to 7 bases and at J to 3 bases, leaving 11 bases not matched to a gene. The CDR3 sequence is 16 residues long. CDR3 region: CASMDRESGNNQPQHF. Here the CDR3 DNA reads TGCGCCAGCATGGACAGGGAGTCAGGGAACAATCAGCCCCAGCATTTT.

The chain employs TRBV10-2 and TRBJ2-5, with 10 positions matching TRBD1. CDR3 size: 15 residues. Germline V gene data show CDR1 as WSHSY and CDR2 as SAAADI. Unmatched junction bases numbered 10, after V lost 8 bases and J lost 4 bases. The CDR3 DNA reads as TGCGCCAGCCTAGACAGGGGGCGAGCTGCAGAGACCCAGTACTTC. Translated: CASLDRGRAAETQYF.